A single sample is the source of the 21 T cell receptor beta chains below, sequenced in a study of cytomegalovirus exposure and HLA in healthy donors. The study ran its PCR with 60 Vbeta and 13 Jbeta primers. Generated by immunoSEQ multiplex PCR, the TCRdb table keeps only in-frame clones and is missing some. The sample shows over 120,000 clones, just under 85% of them seen only once. The sample taken for sequencing was PBMCs. All receptors come from a woman aged 60-70 years in good health and CMV-seropositive.

The CDR3 loop reads CASQLAETYEQYF. Written as DNA, the CDR3 is TGTGCCAGCCAGCTAGCGGAGACCTACGAGCAGTACTTC. The rearrangement joins TRBV2 to TRBJ2-7, with TRBD2 identical over 7 bases. Germline CDR1 and CDR2: SNHLY and FYNNEI. CDR3 length: 13 residues. The ends lost 8 bases at V and 2 bases at J; junction bases unmatched: 6.

CDR3 sequence: CASTTGLTSGNTIYF. DNA of the CDR3: TGTGCCAGCACGACGGGACTGACCTCTGGAAACACCATATATTTT. The V and J genes are TRBV11-3 and TRBJ1-3, with a possible D match to TRBD1 (5 bases). Germline V gene sequence: CDR1 SGHNT, CDR2 YENEEA. The CDR3 consists of 15 residues. V dropped 7 bases and J dropped 0 bases, with 13 bases sitting between them. The full variable domain, with the rest looked up from reference TRBV11-3 and TRBJ1-3, is EAGVVQSPRYKIIEKKQPVAFWCNPISGHNTLYWYLQNLGQGPELLIRYENEEAVDDSQLPKDRFSAERLKGVDSTLKIQPAELGDSAVYLCASTTGLTSGNTIYFGEGSWLTVV.

This chain connects TRBV5-1 to TRBJ2-3, with D uncertain. Germline V gene lookup returns CDR1 SGHRS and CDR2 YFSETQ. The CDR3 sequence is 14 residues long. V lost 3 bases, J lost 3 bases, and 11 bases lay in between. The CDR3 sequence is CASSSTPTTDTQYF. The CDR3 nucleotides read TGCGCCAGCAGCTCAACCCCGACAACAGATACGCAGTATTTT.

V is TRBV10-3 and J is TRBJ2-3, with 7 bases aligning to TRBD1. After removal of 6 bases from V and 2 bases from J, the junction contained 5 bases not matched to a gene. The CDR3 is 14 amino acids. CDR1 is ENHRY and CDR2 is SYGVKD in the germline V gene. DNA of the CDR3: TGTGCCATCAGGGGGACAGCTTACACAGATACGCAGTATTTT. Its protein product is CAIRGTAYTDTQYF.

The CDR3 DNA sequence: TGTGCCAGCAGCCCGAGACCTCCTCAGGGGGCGCATGGCTACACCTTC. Protein sequence: CASSPRPPQGAHGYTF. This chain uses TRBV5-4 with TRBJ1-2; TRBD1 aligns across 8 bases. Germline V gene sequence: CDR1 SGHNT, CDR2 YYREEE (reference sequence). Losses at the gene ends were 4 bases for V and 6 bases for J; bases not matched to a gene: 14. The CDR3 spans 16 residues.

The V call is TRBV18, the J call TRBJ1-4; D is unclear. CDR1 is KGHSH and CDR2 is LQKENI in the germline V gene. Trimming removed 3 bases from V and 2 bases from J, with 13 bases in between. The CDR3 has 16 residues. The CDR3 DNA reads TGTGCCAGCTCACCCATGAGATCACAGACTAATGAAAAACTGTTTTTT. Translation gives CASSPMRSQTNEKLFF.

V and J are TRBV15 and TRBJ2-2, with D perhaps matching TRBD2 (5 bases). Trimming took 8 bases from V and 6 from J, leaving 16 bases between them. The CDR3 spans 14 residues. The germline gives CDR1 LNHNV, CDR2 YYDKDF (reference sequence). The CDR3 region has the DNA TGTGCCACCGCAGGCGGGCCCGTGCCCGGGGAGCTGTTTTTT. This codes for CATAGGPVPGELFF.

The chain employs TRBV6-1 and TRBJ1-5, with D possibly matching TRBD1 (5 bases). With 4 bases removed from V and 4 bases from J, the gap between germline ends came to 20 bases. Germline V gene data show CDR1 as MNHNS and CDR2 as SASEGT. The CDR3 spans 17 residues. The CDR3 coding sequence is TGTGCCAGCAGTGCTCCGGGACTTCAAGCGACTAATCAGCCCCAGCATTTT. Translation: CASSAPGLQATNQPQHF.

This chain joins TRBV6-1 and TRBJ1-5, with D possibly TRBD1 on 6 matching bases. Germline V CDR1 and CDR2: MNHNS, SASEGT. The length of the CDR3 is 16 residues. Trimming pared 2 bases from V and 3 bases from J, leaving 14 bases between. CDR3 in DNA: TGTGCCAGCAGTGAATGGATTGGGGGCTCCAATCAGCCCCAGCATTTT. It translates to CASSEWIGGSNQPQHF.

The rearrangement joins TRBV30 to TRBJ2-3; D perhaps matches TRBD1 (6 bases). The CDR3 length is 13 residues. V lost 8 bases, J lost 0 bases, and 12 bases lay in between. Germline V CDR1 and CDR2: GTSNPN, SVGIG (reference sequence). The CDR3 protein is CAGQRTSTDTQYF. The CDR3 region has the DNA TGTGCCGGACAGAGAACTAGCACAGATACGCAGTATTTT.

The genes are TRBV7-3 and TRBJ2-7; a weak D match, TRBD2 (5 bases). This CDR3 comprises 13 residues. Trimming shortened V by 0 bases and J by 5 bases, and 8 bases separated the two germline ends. The germline V gene encodes CDR1 SGHTA and CDR2 FQGTGA. CDR3: CASSLTAGDEQYF. CDR3 nucleotides: TGTGCCAGCAGCTTAACGGCCGGGGACGAGCAGTACTTC.

This clone appeared once. The chain recombines TRBV11-2 with TRBJ2-3; 11 bases are a match to TRBD2. The CDR3 consists of 17 residues. Germline assignment: CDR1 SGHAT and CDR2 FQNNGV. J was trimmed by 6 bases and V by 4 bases; bases with no gene match: 12. The CDR3 loop reads CASSWSAGTSGLDTQYF. The CDR3 nucleotides read TGTGCCAGCAGCTGGTCTGCCGGGACTAGCGGTCTCGATACGCAGTATTTT.

This chain links TRBV27 with TRBJ1-2, with D hard to call. The V and J ends lost 5 bases and 8 bases respectively, with 12 bases between them. The germline CDR1 and CDR2 sequences are MNHEY and SMNVEV (reference sequence). This CDR3 has 12 residues. The DNA of the CDR3 is TGTGCCAGCAGTCAGAACGGCGGGGGCTACACCTTC. This sequence encodes CASSQNGGGYTF.

The genes are TRBV9 and TRBJ2-1, with TRBD2 matching 10 bases. The germline gives CDR1 SGDLS, CDR2 YYNGEE. J lost 7 bases, V lost 0 bases, and 10 bases had no gene match. The CDR3 sequence is 17 residues long. The CDR3 sequence is CASSVVAGGMVRNEQFF. The CDR3 bases are TGTGCCAGCAGCGTAGTAGCGGGAGGCATGGTAAGGAATGAGCAGTTCTTC.

The V gene is TRBV7-3, the J gene TRBJ2-5; D gene ambiguous. This CDR3 spans 14 amino acids. Germline values: CDR1 SGHTA, CDR2 FQGTGA. V was cut by 2 bases and J by 5 bases, with 12 bases left in between. The CDR3 reads CASSLGQAPETQYF. CDR3 DNA: TGTGCCAGCAGCTTAGGGCAGGCCCCGGAGACCCAGTACTTC. The full variable domain, its missing parts supplied by reference TRBV7-3 and TRBJ2-5, is GAGVSQTPSNKVTEKGKYVELRCDPISGHTALYWYRQSLGQGPEFLIYFQGTGAADDSGLPNDRFFAVRPEGSVSTLKIQRTERGDSAVYLCASSLGQAPETQYFGPGTRLLVL.

The chain couples TRBV19 to TRBJ1-2; 10 nucleotides match TRBD1. CDR3 length: 13 residues. Per the germline V gene, CDR1 is LNHDA and CDR2 is SQIVND (reference sequence). Germline trimming cut 8 bases from V and 8 bases from J; bases unmatched to any gene: 8. The chain's CDR3 is CASARDRGDGYTF. The CDR3 DNA is TGTGCCAGTGCCCGGGACAGGGGAGACGGCTACACCTTC.

The CDR3 reads CASSFGQGYGYTF. CDR3 DNA sequence: TGTGCCAGCAGTTTCGGACAGGGGTATGGCTACACCTTC. The V call is TRBV27, the J call TRBJ1-2, with 9 bases that match TRBD1. The germline V gene encodes CDR1 MNHEY and CDR2 SMNVEV (reference sequence). The junction had 1 base not matched to a gene; V was cut back by 3 bases and J by 5 bases. This CDR3 is 13 amino acids long.

The chain carries TRBV30 and TRBJ2-1, with 12 bases fitting TRBD2. The V segment lost 7 bases and the J segment 4 bases; nucleotides outside the gene matches: 5. Looked up from germline, CDR1 is GTSNPN and CDR2 is SVGIG (reference sequence). The CDR3 is made up of 14 amino acids. CDR3 nucleotide sequence: TGTGCCTTGAGGACTAGCGGGATATACAATGAGCAGTTCTTC. Translated: CALRTSGIYNEQFF.

The chain couples TRBV11-3 to TRBJ1-1, with D maybe TRBD1 (6 bases). Between the trimmed V and J ends, which lost 5 bases and 1 base, there was a span of 14 bases. Looked up from germline, CDR1 is SGHNT and CDR2 is YENEEA. This CDR3 has 15 amino acids. CDR3 sequence: CASSPIGGPNTEAFF. The CDR3 region has the DNA TGTGCCAGCAGCCCCATCGGGGGGCCGAACACTGAAGCTTTCTTT. Full variable domain (rest looked up from reference TRBV11-3 and TRBJ1-1): EAGVVQSPRYKIIEKKQPVAFWCNPISGHNTLYWYLQNLGQGPELLIRYENEEAVDDSQLPKDRFSAERLKGVDSTLKIQPAELGDSAVYLCASSPIGGPNTEAFFGQGTRLTVV.

This sequence joins TRBV30 and TRBJ1-1; D is unresolved. The CDR3 loop spans 12 amino acids. V was shortened by 5 bases and J by 5 bases, with 12 bases between the two germline ends. Germline V CDR1 and CDR2: GTSNPN, SVGIG (reference sequence). The CDR3 region is CAWSTTRTEAFF. The CDR3 DNA is TGTGCCTGGTCCACAACGAGGACTGAAGCTTTCTTT. Looking up the rest from reference TRBV30 and TRBJ1-1 gives the full variable domain: SQTIHQWPATLVQPVGSPLSLECTVEGTSNPNLYWYRQAAGRGLQLLFYSVGIGQISSEVPQNLSASRPQDRQFILSSKKLLLSDSGFYLCAWSTTRTEAFFGQGTRLTVV.

The gene calls are TRBV28 and TRBJ2-5, with D possibly TRBD2 on 6 matching bases. V lost 8 bases and J lost 7, with 20 bases in between. From germline, CDR1 is MDHEN and CDR2 SYDVKM. The CDR3 consists of 14 residues. In nucleotides, the CDR3 is TGTGCCAGCGGCCTTCTAGCGCCGGAGAGGACCCAGTACTTC. Its protein product is CASGLLAPERTQYF.